These 3 T cell receptor beta chains were all obtained from the same sample, sequenced in a study of T cells after yellow fever vaccination. MiXCR, applied by TCRdb to the 5' RACE reads, yields one record per CDR3 protein. The sample has under 600,000 distinct CDR3 sequences; less than 25% are singletons. Source: PBMCs, taken about 20 days after the first yellow fever vaccination. These receptors came from a man aged 18 to 29 who received the YFV17D yellow fever vaccine.

This clonotype was detected only a few times. The chain recombines TRBV7-2 with TRBJ2-1; D unclear. This CDR3 has 15 residues. The germline gives CDR1 SGHTA, CDR2 FQGNSA. Trimming stripped 2 bases from V and 0 bases from J, with 8 bases between. This CDR3 reads CASSLFRISYNEQFF. The DNA for the CDR3 is TGTGCCAGCAGCTTATTCCGCATCTCCTACAATGAGCAGTTCTTC.

This clonotype was counted a few times. The V call is TRBV12-3 or TRBV12-4, the J call TRBJ1-3; no clear D. Trimming left V 4 bases short and J 0 bases short, with 10 bases between. The CDR3 totals 15 residues. This chain's CDR3 is CASSWRVGSGNTIYF. The CDR3 coding sequence is TGTGCCAGCAGTTGGAGGGTAGGCTCTGGAAACACCATATATTTT.

This clonotype has ten or more counts. The rearrangement links TRBV5-1 to TRBJ1-1, with a possible D match to TRBD1 (5 bases). CDR1 is SGHRS, CDR2 YFSETQ, per germline. CDR3 length equals 14 residues. The V gene lost 0 bases and the J gene lost 3 bases, with 9 bases spanning the gap. The CDR3 bases are TGCGCCAGCAGCTTGGAGGGGAAGGACACTGAAGCTTTCTTT. Its protein product is CASSLEGKDTEAFF.